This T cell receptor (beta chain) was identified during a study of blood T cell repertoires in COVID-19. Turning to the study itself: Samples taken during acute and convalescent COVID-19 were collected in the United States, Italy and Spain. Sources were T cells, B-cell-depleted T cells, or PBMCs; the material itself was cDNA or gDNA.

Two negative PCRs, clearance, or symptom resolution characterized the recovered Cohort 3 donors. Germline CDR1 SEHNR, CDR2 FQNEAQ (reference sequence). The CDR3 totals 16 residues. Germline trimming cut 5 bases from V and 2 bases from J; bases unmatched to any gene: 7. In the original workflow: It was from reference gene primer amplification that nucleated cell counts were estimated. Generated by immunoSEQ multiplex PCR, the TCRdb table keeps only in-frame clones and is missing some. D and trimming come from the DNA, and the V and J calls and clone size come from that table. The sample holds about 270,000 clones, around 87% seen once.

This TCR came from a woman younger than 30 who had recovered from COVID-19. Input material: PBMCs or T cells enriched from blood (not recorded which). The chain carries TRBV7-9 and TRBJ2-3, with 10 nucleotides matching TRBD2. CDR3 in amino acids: CASSPSGGAHTDTQYF. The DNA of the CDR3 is TGTGCCAGCAGCCCAAGCGGGGGGGCACACACAGATACGCAGTATTTT.